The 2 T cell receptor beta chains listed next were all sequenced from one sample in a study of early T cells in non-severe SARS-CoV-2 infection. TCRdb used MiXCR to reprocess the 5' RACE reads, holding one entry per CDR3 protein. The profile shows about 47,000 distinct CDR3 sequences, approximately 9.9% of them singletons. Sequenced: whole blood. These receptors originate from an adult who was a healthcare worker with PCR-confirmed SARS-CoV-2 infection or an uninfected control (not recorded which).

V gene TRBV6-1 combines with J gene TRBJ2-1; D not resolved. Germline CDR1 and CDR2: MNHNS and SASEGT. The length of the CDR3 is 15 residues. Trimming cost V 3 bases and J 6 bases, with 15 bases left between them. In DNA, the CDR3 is TGTGCCAGCAGTGATACACGTTGGGGAAGCAATGAGCAGTTCTTC. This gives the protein CASSDTRWGSNEQFF.

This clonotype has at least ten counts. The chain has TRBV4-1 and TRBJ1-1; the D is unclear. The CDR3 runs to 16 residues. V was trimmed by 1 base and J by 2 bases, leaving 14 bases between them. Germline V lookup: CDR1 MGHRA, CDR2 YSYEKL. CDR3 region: CASSQGARTLNTEAFF. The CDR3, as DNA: TGCGCCAGCAGCCAAGGGGCCCGGACCTTAAACACTGAAGCTTTCTTT.